A single sample is the source of the 20 T cell receptor beta chains below, sequenced in a study of control samples from healthy donors and cancer patients. Repertoires were generated with immunoSEQ multiplex PCR, while TCRdb's copy carries only in-frame clones and drops some. Of more than 65,000 clones listed, more than 80% are singletons. Sequencing input: blood. These receptors were taken from a man in his fifties or sixties in good health.

This clone was recorded once. This chain connects TRBV4-3 to TRBJ2-1, with D uncertain. V lost 4 bases and J lost 9, with 13 bases in between. From germline, CDR1 is LGHNA and CDR2 YSLEER. The length of the CDR3 is 13 residues. Here the CDR3 DNA reads TGCGCCAGCAGCCTTGCACAGCACCCTGAGCAGTTCTTC. Translated, it gives CASSLAQHPEQFF.

V gene TRBV4-1 combines with J gene TRBJ2-1; TRBD2 matches at 7 bases. The CDR3 length is 16 residues. V was clipped by 0 bases and J by 0 bases; unmatched bases: 2. Germline V gene lookup returns CDR1 MGHRA and CDR2 YSYEKL. This chain's CDR3 is CASSQDPGGSYNEQFF. CDR3 nucleotides: TGCGCCAGCAGCCAAGATCCGGGAGGCTCCTACAATGAGCAGTTCTTC.

This chain joins TRBV19 and TRBJ2-7; D possibly matches TRBD1 or TRBD2 (7 bases each). This CDR3 has 17 residues. Germline V lookup: CDR1 LNHDA, CDR2 SQIVND (reference sequence). Trimming cost V 5 bases and J 3 bases, with 23 bases left between them. Here the CDR3 DNA reads TGTGCCAGTAGTTCGAAGTCAGGGGGAGGGGTTTTCTACGAGCAGTACTTC. This gives the protein CASSSKSGGGVFYEQYF. Full variable domain (rest looked up from reference TRBV19 and TRBJ2-7): DGGITQSPKYLFRKEGQNVTLSCEQNLNHDAMYWYRQDPGQGLRLIYYSQIVNDFQKGDIAEGYSVSREKKESFPLTVTSAQKNPTAFYLCASSSKSGGGVFYEQYFGPGTRLTVT.

This chain uses TRBV29-1 with TRBJ2-1, with D maybe TRBD2 (5 bases). The ends were cut back, 4 bases at V and 1 base at J, with 11 bases in the middle. The CDR3 consists of 14 residues. Germline CDR1 reads SQVTM; CDR2 reads ANQGSEA. CDR3 in DNA: TGCAGCGTTGTCCTAGCCGATTCCTACAATGAGCAGTTCTTC. This sequence encodes CSVVLADSYNEQFF.

This sequence joins TRBV2 and TRBJ2-1, with D unresolved. The V end was cut by 2 bases, the J end by 0 bases, with 5 bases between. Germline CDR1 SNHLY, CDR2 FYNNEI. This CDR3 comprises 14 residues. This CDR3 is CASSERISYNEQFF. The DNA for the CDR3 is TGTGCCAGCAGTGAACGGATCTCCTACAATGAGCAGTTCTTC.

The V call is TRBV28, the J call TRBJ1-1; tentative D call: TRBD1 (5 bases). V dropped 7 bases and J dropped 5 bases, with 14 bases sitting between them. Germline V gene data show CDR1 as MDHEN and CDR2 as SYDVKM. The CDR3 loop spans 13 amino acids. The CDR3: CASIGGWGTEAFF. In DNA, the CDR3 is TGTGCCAGCATCGGGGGTTGGGGAACTGAAGCTTTCTTT.

This CDR3 reads CASSLPSGASTDTQYF. The DNA for the CDR3 is TGCGCCAGCAGCTTGCCTAGCGGGGCTAGCACAGATACGCAGTATTTT. The rearrangement links TRBV5-1 to TRBJ2-3; TRBD2 agrees at 9 bases. The V gene end was trimmed by 1 base and the J gene end by 0 bases; junction bases not matched to a gene: 3. From germline, CDR1 is SGHRS and CDR2 YFSETQ. The CDR3 extends over 16 amino acids.

The chain recombines TRBV7-9 with TRBJ2-5; D gene unclear. Deletions cut 4 bases from V and 4 bases from J, with 7 bases between. Germline V gives CDR1 SEHNR, CDR2 FQNEAQ (reference sequence). This CDR3 is built from 12 residues. As DNA, the CDR3 is TGTGCCAGCAGCTGGCGCCTAGAGACCCAGTACTTC. Protein product: CASSWRLETQYF.

This rearrangement joins TRBV19 to TRBJ2-7; D may be TRBD2 (6 bases). V was clipped by 1 base and J by 0 bases, with 10 bases between them. The length of the CDR3 is 15 residues. In germline, CDR1 is LNHDA, CDR2 SQIVND (reference sequence). The CDR3: CASSIVGTSSYEQYF. CDR3 coding DNA: TGTGCCAGTAGTATAGTGGGGACTTCCTCCTACGAGCAGTACTTC.

This clone was picked up one time. The CDR3 region has the DNA TGTGCCAGCAGCTTGGAGAGGGGGAGGTACGAGCAGTACTTC. Its translation is CASSLERGRYEQYF. This chain joins TRBV5-6 and TRBJ2-7; D tentatively fits TRBD1 or TRBD2 (6 bases each). V was clipped by 0 bases and J by 4 bases, with 11 bases between them. Germline V gives CDR1 SGHDT, CDR2 YYEEEE. The CDR3 contains 14 residues.

The V gene is TRBV5-6, the J gene TRBJ2-2; 9 nucleotides match TRBD1. Germline V gene sequence: CDR1 SGHDT, CDR2 YYEEEE. The CDR3 is made up of 16 amino acids. V lost 3 bases to trimming and J lost 4 bases; unmatched junction nucleotides: 7. The CDR3 protein is CASSSSGTGLTGELFF. CDR3 bases: TGTGCCAGCAGCTCCTCCGGGACAGGGCTCACCGGGGAGCTGTTTTTT.

This chain uses TRBV11-2 with TRBJ1-4; 10 bases align to TRBD1. With 1 base clipped from V and 3 bases from J, the junction kept 2 bases outside the gene matches. This CDR3 contains 16 residues. CDR1 is SGHAT, CDR2 FQNNGV, per germline. This CDR3 is CASSLGQGAPNEKLFF. DNA for the CDR3: TGTGCCAGCAGCTTAGGACAGGGGGCACCTAATGAAAAACTGTTTTTT. The full variable domain, with the rest looked up from reference TRBV11-2 and TRBJ1-4, is EAGVAQSPRYKIIEKRQSVAFWCNPISGHATLYWYQQILGQGPKLLIQFQNNGVVDDSQLPKDRFSAERLKGVDSTLKIQPAKLEDSAVYLCASSLGQGAPNEKLFFGSGTQLSVL.

The chain is built from TRBV9 and TRBJ2-5; 7 nucleotides align to TRBD1. Trimming cost V 4 bases and J 7 bases; bases outside gene matches: 4. Germline loops: CDR1 SGDLS, CDR2 YYNGEE. The CDR3 contains 12 residues. The CDR3: CASSTYRGTQYF. DNA of the CDR3: TGTGCCAGCAGCACCTACAGGGGGACCCAGTACTTC.

V gene TRBV6-6 combines with J gene TRBJ2-1; 10 nucleotides align to TRBD2. CDR1 and CDR2 from the germline V gene are MNHNY and SVGAGI (reference sequence). This CDR3 spans 15 amino acids. The ends lost 2 bases at V and 9 bases at J; junction bases unmatched: 7. In DNA form, the CDR3 reads TGTGCCAGCAGTTACGGTGGACTAGCGGATTTTGAGCAGTTCTTC. It encodes CASSYGGLADFEQFF.

This clone was seen a handful of times. The V gene is TRBV11-2, the J gene TRBJ2-1, with TRBD1 identical over 9 bases. The CDR3 covers 15 residues. The germline CDR1 and CDR2 sequences are SGHAT and FQNNGV. Trimming removed 5 bases from V and 7 bases from J; junction bases left unmatched: 9. CDR3 in amino acids: CASSPGQGQSNEQFF. The CDR3 DNA reads TGTGCCAGCAGCCCCGGACAGGGGCAGAGTAATGAGCAGTTCTTC. The full variable domain, completed using reference TRBV11-2 and TRBJ2-1, is EAGVAQSPRYKIIEKRQSVAFWCNPISGHATLYWYQQILGQGPKLLIQFQNNGVVDDSQLPKDRFSAERLKGVDSTLKIQPAKLEDSAVYLCASSPGQGQSNEQFFGPGTRLTVL.

The rearrangement uses TRBV10-3 and TRBJ2-1, with D unresolved. The germline V and J ends were trimmed by 4 bases and 0 bases, with 13 bases remaining between them. The CDR3 runs to 16 residues. CDR1 is ENHRY, CDR2 SYGVKD, per germline. The CDR3 coding sequence is TGTGCCATCAGTGCCGGGTTGGCGAGCTCCTACAATGAGCAGTTCTTC. Residues: CAISAGLASSYNEQFF.

The chain is built from TRBV15 and TRBJ2-7, with TRBD2 as a possible D gene (7 bases). Germline CDR1 LNHNV, CDR2 YYDKDF (reference sequence). Trimming removed 1 base at V and 5 bases at J, with 21 bases between. The CDR3 totals 17 residues. The CDR3 loop is CATSRGRGGGSTDEQYF. The CDR3 coding sequence is TGTGCCACCAGCAGAGGCCGAGGGGGGGGCTCGACGGACGAGCAGTACTTC.

This rearrangement joins TRBV19 to TRBJ2-7; weak D call: TRBD1 (6 bases). The CDR3 loop spans 14 amino acids. Between the trimmed V and J ends, which lost 5 bases and 2 bases, there was a span of 13 bases. Germline V gene data show CDR1 as LNHDA and CDR2 as SQIVND (reference sequence). Written as DNA, the CDR3 is TGTGCCAGTAGTGTGGATGGGACACCCTACGAGCAGTACTTC. This translates into CASSVDGTPYEQYF.

The chain has TRBV18 and TRBJ2-3; possible D gene TRBD1, 6 bases. Germline assignment: CDR1 KGHSH and CDR2 LQKENI. CDR3 size: 15 residues. The ends were cut back, 5 bases at V and 0 bases at J, with 12 bases in the middle. The CDR3 bases are TGTGCCAGCTCATCCCGACAGGCGAGCACAGATACGCAGTATTTT. Translation: CASSSRQASTDTQYF.

The gene calls are TRBV9 and TRBJ2-3, with D perhaps TRBD1 (6 bases). Trimming took off 2 bases at V and 0 bases at J, with 13 bases between the two ends. From germline, CDR1 is SGDLS and CDR2 YYNGEE. The CDR3 sequence is 16 residues long. The CDR3 loop is CASSVRDTLSTDTQYF. The CDR3 bases are TGTGCCAGCAGCGTCCGGGACACTTTAAGCACAGATACGCAGTATTTT. The full variable domain, with the rest looked up from reference TRBV9 and TRBJ2-3, is DSGVTQTPKHLITATGQRVTLRCSPRSGDLSVYWYQQSLDQGLQFLIQYYNGEERAKGNILERFSAQQFPDLHSELNLSSLELGDSALYFCASSVRDTLSTDTQYFGPGTRLTVL.